These T cell receptor beta chains were read from a single sample in a study of CXCR3-negative and CXCR3-positive naive CD8 T cells. TCRdb re-called the 5' RACE reads and catalogs CDR3 proteins one per entry, DNA excluded. This sample's clone table lists 100,000 to 150,000 distinct CDR3 sequences. The sequenced material came from naive CXCR3- CD8+ T cells from blood. The receptors come from a human donor in good health. Some clones in this sample may be carry-over from other donors' samples. Both conserved end residues are part of each CDR3. Fields, in order: J gene, CDR3 length, V gene, CDR3 protein.

j_gene: TRBJ2-2; len: 11; v_gene: TRBV28; CDR3aa: CASRLTGELFF
j_gene: TRBJ2-1; len: 16; v_gene: TRBV5-1; CDR3aa: CASSLEGSRSYNEQFF
j_gene: TRBJ2-3; len: 20; v_gene: TRBV5-1; CDR3aa: CASSRNAVFGLAGGEDTQYF
j_gene: TRBJ2-3; len: 13; v_gene: TRBV25-1; CDR3aa: CASVEGLTDTQYF
j_gene: TRBJ2-5; len: 14; v_gene: TRBV6-9; CDR3aa: CASRGPGDQETQYF
j_gene: TRBJ2-1; len: 13; v_gene: TRBV24-1; CDR3aa: CATSGIQYNEQFF
j_gene: TRBJ2-4; len: 12; v_gene: TRBV27; CDR3aa: CASLLAKKIQYF
j_gene: TRBJ2-1; len: 17; v_gene: TRBV5-1; CDR3aa: CASSRLLAGGMYNEQFF
j_gene: TRBJ2-5; len: 14; v_gene: TRBV2; CDR3aa: CASSETASEETQYF
j_gene: TRBJ2-1; len: 11; v_gene: TRBV12-3/TRBV12-4; CDR3aa: CASSIRNEQFF
j_gene: TRBJ2-1; len: 16; v_gene: TRBV15; CDR3aa: CATSRVHAGGGNEQFF
j_gene: TRBJ2-5; len: 16; v_gene: TRBV4-3; CDR3aa: CASSQEYRGFGENQYF
j_gene: TRBJ2-7; len: 15; v_gene: TRBV29-1; CDR3aa: CSVEVEQGHTYEQYF
j_gene: TRBJ2-1; len: 13; v_gene: TRBV9; CDR3aa: CASSVAAYNEQFF
j_gene: TRBJ2-5; len: 14; v_gene: TRBV5-6; CDR3aa: CASSLGARQETQYF
j_gene: TRBJ2-3; len: 15; v_gene: TRBV7-3; CDR3aa: CASSPLAGVADTQYF
j_gene: TRBJ2-7; len: 13; v_gene: TRBV4-2; CDR3aa: CASSALQGFEQYF
j_gene: TRBJ2-1; len: 15; v_gene: TRBV29-1; CDR3aa: CSLVRAGSSYNEQFF
j_gene: TRBJ2-7; len: 14; v_gene: TRBV20-1; CDR3aa: CSAPQRVSSYEQYF
j_gene: TRBJ2-5; len: 13; v_gene: TRBV15; CDR3aa: CATSLGGRETQYF
j_gene: TRBJ2-1; len: 17; v_gene: TRBV9; CDR3aa: CASSTKGRISSYNEQFF
j_gene: TRBJ2-7; len: 16; v_gene: TRBV5-1; CDR3aa: CASSLAGQGPSYEQYF
j_gene: TRBJ2-3; len: 12; v_gene: TRBV9; CDR3aa: CASSESADTQYF
j_gene: TRBJ2-1; len: 15; v_gene: TRBV7-9; CDR3aa: CASSFGLAGYNEQFF
j_gene: TRBJ2-1; len: 14; v_gene: TRBV28; CDR3aa: CASSYPVGSYEQYF
j_gene: TRBJ1-1; len: 16; v_gene: TRBV30; CDR3aa: CAWSVDDVRWNTEAFF
j_gene: TRBJ1-1; len: 11; v_gene: TRBV24-1; CDR3aa: CATSEGTEAFF
j_gene: TRBJ2-7; len: 15; v_gene: TRBV11-1; CDR3aa: CASSLTGQNSYEQYF
j_gene: TRBJ1-1; len: 14; v_gene: TRBV12-3/TRBV12-4; CDR3aa: CASSLAVRDTEAFF
j_gene: TRBJ2-7; len: 13; v_gene: TRBV20-1; CDR3aa: CSARYRGTDEQYF
j_gene: TRBJ2-3; len: 15; v_gene: TRBV27; CDR3aa: CASSLSNDRTDTQYF
j_gene: TRBJ2-7; len: 14; v_gene: TRBV9; CDR3aa: CASSVLGAGDEQYF
j_gene: TRBJ2-1; len: 16; v_gene: TRBV4-3; CDR3aa: CASSQDYTSSYNEQFF
j_gene: TRBJ2-2; len: 13; v_gene: TRBV12-3/TRBV12-4; CDR3aa: CASGLGGTGELFF
j_gene: TRBJ2-1; len: 13; v_gene: TRBV29-1; CDR3aa: CSAGLGSYNEQFF
j_gene: TRBJ2-7; len: 17; v_gene: TRBV3-1; CDR3aa: CASSQGTSGSLAYEQYF
j_gene: TRBJ2-5; len: 14; v_gene: TRBV5-5; CDR3aa: CASSTWTSEETQYF
j_gene: TRBJ1-1; len: 12; v_gene: TRBV29-1; CDR3aa: CSAWKGATEAFF
j_gene: TRBJ1-5; len: 14; v_gene: TRBV29-1; CDR3aa: CSVAQGYGNQPQHF
j_gene: TRBJ2-7; len: 19; v_gene: TRBV27; CDR3aa: CASSLLVRDTKGTRYEQYF
j_gene: TRBJ2-2; len: 17; v_gene: TRBV20-1; CDR3aa: CSAPEIGTGVGTGELFF
j_gene: TRBJ2-7; len: 16; v_gene: TRBV29-1; CDR3aa: CSVVLTSGGSSYEQYF
j_gene: TRBJ2-5; len: 14; v_gene: TRBV7-9; CDR3aa: CASSLRRVAETQYF
j_gene: TRBJ2-1; len: 13; v_gene: TRBV29-1; CDR3aa: CSVPGLGEDEQFF
j_gene: TRBJ2-1; len: 16; v_gene: TRBV29-1; CDR3aa: CSVEALEGGGSGEQFF
j_gene: TRBJ2-1; len: 15; v_gene: TRBV10-3; CDR3aa: CAVRTGTGIWDEQFF
j_gene: TRBJ2-5; len: 13; v_gene: TRBV7-2; CDR3aa: CASSPTAWETQYF
j_gene: TRBJ2-7; len: 15; v_gene: TRBV7-9; CDR3aa: CASSRGDEVAYEQYF
j_gene: TRBJ2-1; len: 18; v_gene: TRBV28; CDR3aa: CASSHGPLAGGSYNEQFF
j_gene: TRBJ2-3; len: 13; v_gene: TRBV5-5; CDR3aa: CASSRDWADTQYF
j_gene: TRBJ1-1; len: 14; v_gene: TRBV19; CDR3aa: CASRYRIMNTEAFF
j_gene: TRBJ2-7; len: 15; v_gene: TRBV6-2/TRBV6-3; CDR3aa: CASSAELAGDYEQYF